A selection of T cell receptor beta chains follows, all from one sample in a study of vaccination and CD4 T cells after COVID-19. Via MiXCR, TCRdb re-called the PCR reads, giving one row per CDR3 protein. In the table there are 15,000 or so distinct CDR3 sequences, around 48% of which are singletons. These receptors' targets are unknown. Sequenced: CD4+ T cells from blood, cultured in vitro. Receptor source: a human donor who had recovered from COVID-19. Both conserved end residues are part of each CDR3. The D gene is left open where the match is weak. The size of a clone is reported for some rows only, either as once, few or many, or as a class for expanded clones.

clone size	V gene	CDR3 length	D gene	J gene	CDR3 DNA	CDR3 protein
-	TRBV6-2/TRBV6-3	19	TRBD2	TRBJ2-7	TGTGCCAGCAGTTACAATCCTGAGGCGGCTCTAGGGAGGGTCTACGAGCAGTACTTC	CASSYNPEAALGRVYEQYF
few	TRBV20-1	16	-	TRBJ1-5	TGCAGTGCTATGATCCGGGCAGCACTGTCCAATCAGCCCCAGCATTTT	CSAMIRAALSNQPQHF
-	TRBV10-3	13	TRBD2	TRBJ2-1	TGTGCCATCAGTACGGGAGGGCTCGGTGAGCAGTTCTTC	CAISTGGLGEQFF
-	TRBV7-5	19	-	TRBJ1-1	-	CISVPEVAGQSTMNTEAFF
-	TRBV30	13	-	TRBJ2-2	TGTGCCTGGAGCCCCGGGGCACCCGGGGAGCTGTTTTTT	CAWSPGAPGELFF
few	TRBV12-3/TRBV12-4	13	-	TRBJ2-3	TGTGCCAGCAGGGGGGGACCGGGGGATACGCAGTATTTT	CASRGGPGDTQYF
-	TRBV19	15	TRBD2	TRBJ2-3	TGTGCCAGTAGTATTGGTGGCGGGGGAGCAGATACGCAGTATTTT	CASSIGGGGADTQYF
-	TRBV20-1	14	-	TRBJ1-6	TGCAGTGCCTCCGCACACAGGGCAAATTCACCCCTCCACTTT	CSASAHRANSPLHF
-	TRBV20-1	14	-	TRBJ1-2	TGCAGTGCTAGAGGCGGACAATCGAACTATGGCTACACCTTC	CSARGGQSNYGYTF
-	TRBV2	13	-	TRBJ1-5	TGTGCCAGCGCCCGGGAAGAGAATCAGCCCCAGCATTTT	CASAREENQPQHF
-	TRBV5-1	17	TRBD2	TRBJ2-5	TGCGCCAGCAGCTCTACTCTAGCGGGAGGGCCAGGGGAGACCCAGTACTTC	CASSSTLAGGPGETQYF
-	TRBV7-6	13	-	TRBJ1-2	TGTGCCAGCAGCCCTAGCAAGGGCTATGGCTACACCTTC	CASSPSKGYGYTF
-	TRBV7-2	14	TRBD2	TRBJ2-1	TGTGCCAGCAGAAAGGGCGGGGGGGGAGATGAGCAGTTCTTC	CASRKGGGGDEQFF
few	TRBV27	16	TRBD1	TRBJ1-6	TGTGCCAGCAGTCAAAGGGACAGCTCCTATAATTCACCCCTCCACTTT	CASSQRDSSYNSPLHF
-	TRBV10-3	15	-	TRBJ1-6	TGTGCCACCAGTGTTTCTTCGACGGTGGGTTCACCCCTCCACTTT	CATSVSSTVGSPLHF
few	TRBV15	14	-	TRBJ2-1	TGTGCCACCAGCAGAGAGGCGGCCTACAATGAGCAGTTCTTC	CATSREAAYNEQFF
-	TRBV7-8	18	-	TRBJ2-5	TGTGCCAGCAGCTCGGGCGCCCTACAGGCATTCATGCAAGAGACCCAGTACTTC	CASSSGALQAFMQETQYF
-	TRBV20-1	12	-	TRBJ2-7	TGCAGTGCTTCGGACAGCTCCTACGAGCAGTACTTC	CSASDSSYEQYF
-	TRBV28	12	TRBD2	TRBJ2-3	TGTGCCAGCAGGGGACTAGCTCGTACGCAGTATTTT	CASRGLARTQYF
-	TRBV7-2	15	-	TRBJ1-5	TGTGCCAGCAGCCCTTCGAGGCAGCCCAGGGAGCCCCAGCATTTT	CASSPSRQPREPQHF
few	TRBV21-1	16	-	TRBJ2-5	TGTGCCAGTTCGCCCGCGAAACAGGGGCCCCAAGAGACCCAGTACTTC	CASSPAKQGPQETQYF
-	TRBV6-1	15	-	TRBJ2-3	TGTGCCAGCAGTGAACTCAATCCTAGCACAGATACGCAGTATTTT	CASSELNPSTDTQYF
-	TRBV7-2	16	TRBD2	TRBJ2-1	TGTGCCAGCACCTCCACTAGCGCAGGCTCCTACAATGAGCAGTTCTTC	CASTSTSAGSYNEQFF
-	TRBV12-3/TRBV12-4	14	TRBD2	TRBJ2-7	TGTGCCAGCAGCCAGACTAGCGGGATAACGCAGCAGTACTTC	CASSQTSGITQQYF
-	TRBV24-1	15	TRBD1	TRBJ2-7	TGTGCCACCAGTGACCCGGGACAGGGGCACTACGAGCAGTACTTC	CATSDPGQGHYEQYF
-	TRBV2	15	TRBD1	TRBJ2-7	TGTGCCAGCAGAAAGCCGGGACAGGGGGGAGACGAGCAGTACTTC	CASRKPGQGGDEQYF
few	TRBV20-1	17	-	TRBJ1-2	TGCAGTGCTAGAGTACCTGGGGGTCGGGGGAAGGTAGCTGGCTACACCTTC	CSARVPGGRGKVAGYTF
-	TRBV6-1	13	-	TRBJ2-7	TGTGCCGCCAGCGGGTTACGGGCCTACGAGCAGTACTTC	CAASGLRAYEQYF
few	TRBV12-3/TRBV12-4	13	-	TRBJ2-3	TGTGCCAGCAGCCCGGGGACTCAGTCATCACAGTATTTT	CASSPGTQSSQYF
-	TRBV7-9	17	TRBD2	TRBJ2-1	TGTGCCAGCAGCTCGTTCATTCTAGCGGGAGGGCCGGGTGAGCAGTTCTTC	CASSSFILAGGPGEQFF
-	TRBV4-1	13	-	TRBJ2-3	TGCGCCAGCAGCCACCCCAGGACAGATACGCAGTATTTT	CASSHPRTDTQYF
-	TRBV7-2	15	-	TRBJ2-6	TGTGCCAGCAGCTCACAGGGACCTGGGGCCAACGTCCTGACTTTC	CASSSQGPGANVLTF
once	TRBV12-3/TRBV12-4	14	-	TRBJ1-1	TGTGCCAGCAGCCCCGGGACCTCGAACACTGAAGCTTTCTTT	CASSPGTSNTEAFF
-	TRBV11-3	18	TRBD1	TRBJ2-6	TGTGCCAGCAGCTTCGGGACAGGGAGGGGTGCTGGGGCCAACGTCCTGACTTTC	CASSFGTGRGAGANVLTF
few	TRBV7-8	14	TRBD1	TRBJ2-7	TGTGCCAGCAGCCGGGACAGGGACTCCTACGAGCAGTACTTC	CASSRDRDSYEQYF
-	TRBV7-7	13	-	TRBJ1-1	TGTGCTAGCAGCCTCGCTGAGAACACTGAAGCTTTCTTT	CASSLAENTEAFF
-	TRBV11-2	13	-	TRBJ2-1	TGTGCCAGCAGCCGGGTAGGCGAGAGGGAGCAGTTCTTC	CASSRVGEREQFF
-	TRBV5-4	14	TRBD1	TRBJ2-7	TGTGCCAGCAGCCACGGACAGGGGACGGACGAGCAGTACTTC	CASSHGQGTDEQYF
-	TRBV20-1	13	-	TRBJ2-7	TGCAGTGCCCAGGGGGAGGGGGCGTACGAGCAGTACTTC	CSAQGEGAYEQYF
-	TRBV12-3/TRBV12-4	15	TRBD1	TRBJ2-7	TGTGCCAGCAGTCTTGCCGGGACAGGGACCTACGAGCAGTACTTC	CASSLAGTGTYEQYF
-	TRBV7-9	13	-	TRBJ2-7	TGTGCCAGCAGCTTATCGGCCACCGGCGAGCAGTACTTC	CASSLSATGEQYF